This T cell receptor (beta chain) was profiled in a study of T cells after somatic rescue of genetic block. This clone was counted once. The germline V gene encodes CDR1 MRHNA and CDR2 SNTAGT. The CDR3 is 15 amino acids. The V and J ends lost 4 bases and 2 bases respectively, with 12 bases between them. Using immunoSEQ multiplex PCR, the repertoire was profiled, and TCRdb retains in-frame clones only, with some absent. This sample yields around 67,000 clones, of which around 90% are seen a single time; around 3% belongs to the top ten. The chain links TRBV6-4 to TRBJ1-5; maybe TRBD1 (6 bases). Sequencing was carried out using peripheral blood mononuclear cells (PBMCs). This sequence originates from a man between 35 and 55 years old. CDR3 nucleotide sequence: TGTGCCAGCAGTGGGACAGCCGAAGGCAATCAGCCCCAGCATTTT. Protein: CASSGTAEGNQPQHF.